The next 5 T cell receptor beta chains were all read from a single sample in a study of CD8+CD57+ T cells in acquired aplastic anemia. Template material for TCR beta VDJ and CDR3 profiling consisted of genomic DNA. TCRdb reprocessed the reads with MiXCR, giving one entry per CDR3 protein. The repertoire consists of 200,000 or so distinct CDR3 sequences, with around 65% occurring once and the leading ten covering roughly 46%. The sample taken for sequencing was sorted CD4+, CD8+, or CD8+CD57+ T cells (not recorded which) from PBMCs. The receptors shown here come from a human donor with severe aplastic anemia or a healthy control (not recorded which).

Only a few counts were recorded for this clonotype. The chain is built from TRBV27 and TRBJ2-1, with TRBD2 matching 10 bases. CDR1 and CDR2 from the germline V gene are MNHEY and SMNVEV (reference sequence). V shed 7 bases, J shed 5 bases, and the junction held 8 bases outside the gene matches. The CDR3 has 15 residues. The CDR3 reads CASTHSAGGNNEQFF. The CDR3 DNA follows: TGTGCCAGCACTCATTCAGCGGGGGGGAACAATGAGCAGTTCTTC.

This chain connects TRBV2 to TRBJ2-5; the D gene could be TRBD1 or TRBD2 (5 bases each). The CDR3 spans 15 residues. Trimming removed 6 bases at V and 5 bases at J, with 19 bases between. Germline values: CDR1 SNHLY, CDR2 FYNNEI. Here the CDR3 DNA reads TGTGCCAGCAGCCGGGACGCCGGGGTGGGCGAGACCCAGTACTTC. This translates into CASSRDAGVGETQYF.

Concerning this clonotype itself: The junction does not match germline at one end; this may be a read error. The rearrangement uses TRBV12-3 or TRBV12-4 and TRBJ2-3; a possible D gene is TRBD2 (6 bases). This CDR3 comprises 18 residues. The DNA of the CDR3 is TGTGCCAGCAGTTTAATCTCAGGACCAGGGCGGGGCACAGATACGCGGTATTTT. Protein: CASSLISGPGRGTDTRYF.

The chain employs TRBV2 and TRBJ1-1, with a tentative D call TRBD1 (5 bases). The CDR3 spans 12 residues. From germline, CDR1 is SNHLY and CDR2 FYNNEI. V was cut by 8 bases and J by 1 base, with 8 bases left in between. In DNA, the CDR3 is TGTGCCAGCGAGGACACGAACACTGAAGCTTTCTTT. The encoded protein is CASEDTNTEAFF. Supplemented by reference TRBV2 and TRBJ1-1, the full variable domain reads EPEVTQTPSHQVTQMGQEVILRCVPISNHLYFYWYRQILGQKVEFLVSFYNNEISEKSEIFDDQFSVERPDGSNFTLKIRSTKLEDSAMYFCASEDTNTEAFFGQGTRLTVV.

CDR3 DNA: TGTGCCAGTAGTATGGACAGGGACACTGAAGCTTTCTTT. Its protein product is CASSMDRDTEAFF. The V gene is TRBV19, the J gene TRBJ1-1; 8 nucleotides align to TRBD1. V gave up 3 bases and J gave up 3 bases; unmatched junction bases: 0. This CDR3 region has 13 residues. Germline CDR1 LNHDA, CDR2 SQIVND (reference sequence).